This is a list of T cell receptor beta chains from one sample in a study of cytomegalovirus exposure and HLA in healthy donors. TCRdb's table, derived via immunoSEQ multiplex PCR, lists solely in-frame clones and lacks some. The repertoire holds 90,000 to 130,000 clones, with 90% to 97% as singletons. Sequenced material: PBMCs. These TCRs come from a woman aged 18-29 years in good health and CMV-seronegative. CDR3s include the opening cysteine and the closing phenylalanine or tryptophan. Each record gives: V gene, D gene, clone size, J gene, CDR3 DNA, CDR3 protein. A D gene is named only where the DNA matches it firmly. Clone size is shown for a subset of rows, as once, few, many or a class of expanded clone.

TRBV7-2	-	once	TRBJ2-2	TGTGCCAGCAGCTTATTCGAGGCCGGGGAGCTGTTTTTT	CASSLFEAGELFF
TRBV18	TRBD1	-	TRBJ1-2	TGTGCCAGCTCACCACCGGACAGGGACTTGTTGGGCTACACCTTC	CASSPPDRDLLGYTF
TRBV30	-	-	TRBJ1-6	TGTGCCTGCCCCAGGGATAGCAATTCACCCCTCCACTTT	CACPRDSNSPLHF
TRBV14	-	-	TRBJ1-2	TGTGCCAGCAGCCAAGATCGTAGGGGTTATGGCTACACCTTC	CASSQDRRGYGYTF
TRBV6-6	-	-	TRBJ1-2	TGTGCCAGCAGCCCCTCTTCTGTATCGAGCTATGGCTACACCTTC	CASSPSSVSSYGYTF
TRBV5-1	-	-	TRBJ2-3	TGCGCCAGCAATATATACACAGATACGCAGTATTTT	CASNIYTDTQYF
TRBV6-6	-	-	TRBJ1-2	TGTGCCAGCAGTTACCAGACAGGAAACTATGGCTACACCTTC	CASSYQTGNYGYTF
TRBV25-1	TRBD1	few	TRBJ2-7	TGTGCCAGCAGTCTCTGGACAGGGAGGCACGAGCAGTACTTC	CASSLWTGRHEQYF
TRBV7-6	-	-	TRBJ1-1	TGTGCCAGCAGCCGCACAGGGACCCCGAACACTGAAGCTTTCTTT	CASSRTGTPNTEAFF
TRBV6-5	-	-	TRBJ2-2	TGTGCCAGCAGTTACCAGGGGACCACCGGGGAGCTGTTTTTT	CASSYQGTTGELFF
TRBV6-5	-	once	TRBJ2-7	TGTGCCAGCAGGAGGGACACCACCTCCTACGAGCAGTACTTC	CASRRDTTSYEQYF
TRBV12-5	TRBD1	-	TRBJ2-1	TGTGCTAGTGGTTTGTTAGGGACAGGGAGTTACAATGAGCAGTTCTTC	CASGLLGTGSYNEQFF
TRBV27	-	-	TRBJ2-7	TGTGCCAGCAGTCCGTACCTATCGGACGAGCAGTACTTC	CASSPYLSDEQYF
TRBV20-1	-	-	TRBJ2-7	TGCAGTGCTAGCAGGGTGTACGAGCAGTACTTC	CSASRVYEQYF